A selection of T cell receptor beta chains follows, all from one sample in a study of blood T cell repertoires in COVID-19. Only in-frame clones appear in the TCRdb table, and some are missing; sequencing was by immunoSEQ multiplex PCR. The repertoire holds about 370,000 clones, with roughly 86% as singletons. Sequenced input: peripheral blood. All receptors derive from a woman aged 25-40 years with COVID-19, enrolled during active disease. CDR3s include the opening cysteine and the closing phenylalanine or tryptophan. The D gene is left open where the match is weak. The size entry is marked missing in some rows and otherwise reads once, few, many or a size class.

D gene: TRBD1; clone size: -; V gene: TRBV6-5; J gene: TRBJ1-3; CDR3 protein: CASSLTGSSGNTIYF; CDR3 DNA: TGTGCCAGCAGTCTGACAGGGAGCTCTGGAAACACCATATATTTT
D gene: TRBD2; clone size: -; V gene: TRBV27; J gene: TRBJ2-5; CDR3 protein: CASSCEREVRVLQETQYF; CDR3 DNA: TGTGCCAGCAGTTGCGAGCGGGAGGTCCGGGTCCTACAAGAGACCCAGTACTTC
D gene: TRBD1; clone size: -; V gene: TRBV18; J gene: TRBJ1-4; CDR3 protein: CASSPGQGSEKLFF; CDR3 DNA: TGTGCCAGCTCACCGGGACAGGGGAGTGAAAAACTGTTTTTT
D gene: TRBD1; clone size: once; V gene: TRBV28; J gene: TRBJ2-7; CDR3 protein: CASAYDRGVYEQYF; CDR3 DNA: TGTGCCAGCGCGTACGACAGGGGGGTGTACGAGCAGTACTTC
D gene: -; clone size: once; V gene: TRBV10-2; J gene: TRBJ2-2; CDR3 protein: CASEGENAGELFF; CDR3 DNA: TGCGCCAGCGAGGGAGAAAACGCCGGGGAGCTGTTTTTT
D gene: TRBD1; clone size: -; V gene: TRBV28; J gene: TRBJ1-4; CDR3 protein: CASSSFGQGLLNEKLFF; CDR3 DNA: TGTGCCAGCAGTTCCTTCGGACAGGGCCTCCTTAATGAAAAACTGTTTTTT
D gene: TRBD2; clone size: -; V gene: TRBV20-1; J gene: TRBJ2-5; CDR3 protein: CSASAAGARETQYF; CDR3 DNA: TGCAGTGCTAGTGCCGCGGGAGCGCGAGAGACCCAGTACTTC
D gene: -; clone size: -; V gene: TRBV2; J gene: TRBJ2-7; CDR3 protein: CASATDSYEQYF; CDR3 DNA: TGTGCCAGCGCGACAGACTCCTACGAGCAGTACTTC
D gene: -; clone size: -; V gene: TRBV3-1/TRBV3-2; J gene: TRBJ1-6; CDR3 protein: CASSLRQYPTNSPLHF; CDR3 DNA: TGTGCCAGCAGCCTCAGACAGTACCCAACTAATTCACCCCTCCACTTT
D gene: TRBD2; clone size: -; V gene: TRBV10-1; J gene: TRBJ2-7; CDR3 protein: CASSPGTSDYEQYF; CDR3 DNA: TGCGCCAGCAGTCCCGGGACTAGCGACTACGAGCAGTACTTC
D gene: -; clone size: -; V gene: TRBV30; J gene: TRBJ1-6; CDR3 protein: CAWSQTASPLHF; CDR3 DNA: TGTGCCTGGAGTCAGACAGCATCACCCCTCCACTTT
D gene: -; clone size: -; V gene: TRBV28; J gene: TRBJ1-2; CDR3 protein: CASSWGGVRALGYTF; CDR3 DNA: TGTGCCAGCAGTTGGGGGGGTGTACGGGCTCTCGGCTACACCTTC
D gene: -; clone size: -; V gene: TRBV28; J gene: TRBJ2-3; CDR3 protein: CASIGWDSSTDTQYF; CDR3 DNA: TGTGCCAGCATCGGTTGGGACTCGAGCACAGATACGCAGTATTTT
D gene: TRBD1; clone size: -; V gene: TRBV7-8; J gene: TRBJ2-1; CDR3 protein: CASSLDPGGNEQFF; CDR3 DNA: TGTGCCAGCAGCTTAGATCCAGGGGGCAATGAGCAGTTCTTC
D gene: TRBD2; clone size: -; V gene: TRBV6-5; J gene: TRBJ2-5; CDR3 protein: CASSPGTSGLNQYF; CDR3 DNA: TGTGCCAGCAGTCCCGGGACTAGCGGATTAAACCAGTACTTC
D gene: -; clone size: once; V gene: TRBV7-9; J gene: TRBJ1-5; CDR3 protein: CASSPDTNQPQHF; CDR3 DNA: TGTGCCAGCAGCCCGGACACTAATCAGCCCCAGCATTTT
D gene: -; clone size: -; V gene: TRBV30; J gene: TRBJ1-3; CDR3 protein: CAWSVRQARDNGNTIYF; CDR3 DNA: TGTGCCTGGAGTGTACGACAGGCTCGCGATAATGGAAACACCATATATTTT
D gene: TRBD2; clone size: -; V gene: TRBV10-3; J gene: TRBJ2-2; CDR3 protein: CAISELAGATGELFF; CDR3 DNA: TGTGCCATCAGTGAGCTAGCGGGAGCCACCGGGGAGCTGTTTTTT
D gene: -; clone size: -; V gene: TRBV6-5; J gene: TRBJ1-1; CDR3 protein: CASNRLRTDSLRAFF; CDR3 DNA: TGTGCCAGCAACCGCCTCCGGACCGACAGTTTACGCGCTTTCTTT
D gene: TRBD2; clone size: -; V gene: TRBV11-3; J gene: TRBJ2-5; CDR3 protein: CASSSVWEGETQYF; CDR3 DNA: TGTGCCAGCAGCTCTGTTTGGGAGGGAGAGACCCAGTACTTC
D gene: -; clone size: -; V gene: TRBV24-1; J gene: TRBJ2-2; CDR3 protein: CATTGSDTGELFF; CDR3 DNA: TGTGCCACCACAGGGTCGGACACCGGGGAGCTGTTTTTT
D gene: TRBD2; clone size: -; V gene: TRBV24-1; J gene: TRBJ2-2; CDR3 protein: CATSDSSGGRTGELFF; CDR3 DNA: TGTGCCACCAGTGATTCGTCGGGAGGGCGCACCGGGGAGCTGTTTTTT
D gene: -; clone size: -; V gene: TRBV30; J gene: TRBJ2-5; CDR3 protein: CAWSTGYQETQYF; CDR3 DNA: TGTGCCTGGAGTACAGGGTACCAAGAGACCCAGTACTTC
D gene: -; clone size: -; V gene: TRBV24-1; J gene: TRBJ2-1; CDR3 protein: CATSDSDEQFF; CDR3 DNA: TGTGCCACCAGTGATTCCGATGAGCAGTTCTTC
D gene: TRBD1; clone size: -; V gene: TRBV28; J gene: TRBJ2-7; CDR3 protein: CASSPWDRPSYEQYF; CDR3 DNA: TGTGCCAGCAGTCCTTGGGACAGGCCTTCCTACGAGCAGTACTTC
D gene: -; clone size: -; V gene: TRBV7-9; J gene: TRBJ2-2; CDR3 protein: CASSLPLGRSTGELFF; CDR3 DNA: TGTGCCAGCAGCTTACCGCTTGGCAGGTCCACCGGGGAGCTGTTTTTT
D gene: -; clone size: -; V gene: TRBV11-3; J gene: TRBJ2-7; CDR3 protein: CASSYRRRDSYEQYF; CDR3 DNA: TGTGCCAGCAGCTACCGCAGGAGGGATTCCTACGAGCAGTACTTC
D gene: TRBD1; clone size: -; V gene: TRBV12-3/TRBV12-4; J gene: TRBJ1-1; CDR3 protein: CASSTGGYTEAFF; CDR3 DNA: TGTGCCAGCAGTACAGGGGGCTACACTGAAGCTTTCTTT
D gene: TRBD1; clone size: -; V gene: TRBV2; J gene: TRBJ1-2; CDR3 protein: CASSGDRDYGYTF; CDR3 DNA: TGTGCCAGCAGTGGCGACAGGGACTATGGCTACACCTTC
D gene: TRBD2; clone size: -; V gene: TRBV28; J gene: TRBJ2-7; CDR3 protein: CASSHSGRSPYEQYF; CDR3 DNA: TGTGCCAGCAGTCATAGCGGGAGATCTCCCTACGAGCAGTACTTC
D gene: -; clone size: once; V gene: TRBV5-6; J gene: TRBJ1-2; CDR3 protein: CASSSRDLWNYGYTF; CDR3 DNA: TGTGCCAGCAGCTCCCGGGACTTGTGGAACTATGGCTACACCTTC
D gene: TRBD1; clone size: -; V gene: TRBV27; J gene: TRBJ2-3; CDR3 protein: CASMRQGADTQYF; CDR3 DNA: TGTGCCAGCATGCGACAGGGGGCTGATACGCAGTATTTT
D gene: -; clone size: -; V gene: TRBV7-3; J gene: TRBJ2-2; CDR3 protein: CASSARVTGELFF; CDR3 DNA: TGTGCCAGCAGCGCCAGGGTCACCGGGGAGCTGTTTTTT
D gene: -; clone size: -; V gene: TRBV2; J gene: TRBJ2-7; CDR3 protein: CASRGEQEQYF; CDR3 DNA: TGTGCCAGCAGGGGAGAACAGGAGCAGTACTTC
D gene: -; clone size: -; V gene: TRBV5-6; J gene: TRBJ2-6; CDR3 protein: CASSPAGRGANVLTF; CDR3 DNA: TGTGCCAGCAGCCCGGCAGGGCGCGGGGCCAACGTCCTGACTTTC
D gene: TRBD1; clone size: -; V gene: TRBV6-1; J gene: TRBJ2-6; CDR3 protein: CASSDLTGIGANVLTF; CDR3 DNA: TGTGCCAGCAGTGACCTGACAGGGATCGGGGCCAACGTCCTGACTTTC
D gene: -; clone size: -; V gene: TRBV28; J gene: TRBJ1-1; CDR3 protein: CASSLGGSGRVTFF; CDR3 DNA: TGTGCCAGCAGTTTGGGTGGGAGTGGTAGGGTAACTTTCTTT
D gene: -; clone size: -; V gene: TRBV28; J gene: TRBJ1-2; CDR3 protein: CASSLSRIVYGYTF; CDR3 DNA: TGTGCCAGCAGTTTGTCGAGGATAGTCTATGGCTACACCTTC
D gene: -; clone size: -; V gene: TRBV19; J gene: TRBJ2-7; CDR3 protein: CASSMGTFESYEQYF; CDR3 DNA: TGTGCCAGTAGTATGGGGACATTTGAATCCTACGAGCAGTACTTC
D gene: TRBD2; clone size: -; V gene: TRBV7-3; J gene: TRBJ2-1; CDR3 protein: CASSLYSGISSYNEQFF; CDR3 DNA: TGTGCCAGCAGCTTATATAGCGGGATCAGCTCCTACAATGAGCAGTTCTTC
D gene: TRBD2; clone size: -; V gene: TRBV11-2; J gene: TRBJ2-4; CDR3 protein: CASSLGAGGFKNIQYF; CDR3 DNA: TGTGCCAGCAGCTTAGGAGCGGGAGGGTTCAAAAACATTCAGTACTTC
D gene: TRBD1; clone size: -; V gene: TRBV6-2/TRBV6-3; J gene: TRBJ2-1; CDR3 protein: CASSSIQGADNEQFF; CDR3 DNA: TGTGCCAGCAGTTCGATACAGGGGGCCGACAATGAGCAGTTCTTC
D gene: TRBD2; clone size: -; V gene: TRBV6-5; J gene: TRBJ2-3; CDR3 protein: CASSFRLAGVADTQYF; CDR3 DNA: TGTGCCAGCAGTTTCCGACTAGCGGGAGTCGCAGATACGCAGTATTTT
D gene: TRBD1; clone size: -; V gene: TRBV6-6; J gene: TRBJ2-7; CDR3 protein: CASRPPGQGPYEQYF; CDR3 DNA: TGTGCCAGCAGACCACCGGGACAGGGACCCTACGAGCAGTACTTC
D gene: TRBD2; clone size: -; V gene: TRBV6-4; J gene: TRBJ2-1; CDR3 protein: CASSARGGGRTDEQFF; CDR3 DNA: TGTGCCAGCAGTGCCCGGGGTGGCGGGAGGACGGATGAGCAGTTCTTC
D gene: -; clone size: -; V gene: TRBV6-6; J gene: TRBJ1-4; CDR3 protein: CASSFTGEKLFF; CDR3 DNA: TGTGCCAGCAGTTTTACGGGTGAAAAACTGTTTTTT
D gene: -; clone size: -; V gene: TRBV12-3/TRBV12-4; J gene: TRBJ2-3; CDR3 protein: CASSLGGSDTQYF; CDR3 DNA: TGTGCCAGCAGTTTAGGGGGCAGTGATACGCAGTATTTT
D gene: -; clone size: once; V gene: TRBV6-2/TRBV6-3; J gene: TRBJ2-5; CDR3 protein: CASSYSGQPVETQYF; CDR3 DNA: TGTGCCAGCAGTTACTCGGGGCAGCCGGTGGAGACCCAGTACTTC
D gene: TRBD2; clone size: once; V gene: TRBV4-2; J gene: TRBJ2-4; CDR3 protein: CASSQDSGRGKNIQYF; CDR3 DNA: TGTGCCAGCAGCCAAGATAGCGGGAGGGGTAAAAACATTCAGTACTTC
D gene: TRBD1; clone size: -; V gene: TRBV7-2; J gene: TRBJ2-6; CDR3 protein: CASSGTGGNNVLTF; CDR3 DNA: TGTGCCAGCAGCGGTACAGGGGGCAACAACGTCCTGACTTTC
D gene: TRBD2; clone size: -; V gene: TRBV29-1; J gene: TRBJ2-1; CDR3 protein: CSVRGDPSYNEQFF; CDR3 DNA: TGCAGCGTCCGGGGGGACCCATCCTACAATGAGCAGTTCTTC
D gene: TRBD1; clone size: -; V gene: TRBV29-1; J gene: TRBJ2-7; CDR3 protein: CSVSGQSSYEQYF; CDR3 DNA: TGCAGCGTGTCGGGACAGAGCTCCTACGAGCAGTACTTC
D gene: TRBD2; clone size: -; V gene: TRBV27; J gene: TRBJ2-3; CDR3 protein: CASSPASAGGPGSDTQYF; CDR3 DNA: TGTGCCAGCAGCCCTGCCTCTGCGGGAGGGCCTGGGTCAGATACGCAGTATTTT
D gene: TRBD2; clone size: -; V gene: TRBV11-2; J gene: TRBJ2-1; CDR3 protein: CASSSGGSSYNEQFF; CDR3 DNA: TGTGCCAGCAGTTCGGGCGGGAGCTCCTACAATGAGCAGTTCTTC